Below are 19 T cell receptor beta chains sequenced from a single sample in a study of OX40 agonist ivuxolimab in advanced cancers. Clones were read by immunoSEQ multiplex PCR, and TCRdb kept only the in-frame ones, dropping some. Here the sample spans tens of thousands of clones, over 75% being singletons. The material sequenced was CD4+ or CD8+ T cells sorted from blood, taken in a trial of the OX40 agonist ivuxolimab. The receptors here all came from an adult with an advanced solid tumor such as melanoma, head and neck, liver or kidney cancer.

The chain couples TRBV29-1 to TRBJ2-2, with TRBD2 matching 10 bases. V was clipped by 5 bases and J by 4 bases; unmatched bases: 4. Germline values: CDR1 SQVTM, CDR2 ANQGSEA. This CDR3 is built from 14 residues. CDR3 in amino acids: CSVSPSGSTGELFF. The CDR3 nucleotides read TGCAGCGTTAGCCCTAGCGGGAGCACCGGGGAGCTGTTTTTT.

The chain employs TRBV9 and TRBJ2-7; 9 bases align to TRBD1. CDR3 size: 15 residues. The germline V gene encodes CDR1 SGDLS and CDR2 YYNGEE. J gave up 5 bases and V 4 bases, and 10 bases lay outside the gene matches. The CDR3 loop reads CASSTRDREWDEQYF. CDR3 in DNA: TGTGCCAGCAGCACCCGGGACAGGGAGTGGGACGAGCAGTACTTC.

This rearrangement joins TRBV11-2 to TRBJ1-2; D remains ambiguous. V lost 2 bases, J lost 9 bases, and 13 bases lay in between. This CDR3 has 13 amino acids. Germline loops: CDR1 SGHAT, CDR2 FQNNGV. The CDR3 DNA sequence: TGTGCCAGCAGCTTACTATCGGGTTCTAGCTACACCTTC. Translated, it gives CASSLLSGSSYTF. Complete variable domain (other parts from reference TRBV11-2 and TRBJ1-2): EAGVAQSPRYKIIEKRQSVAFWCNPISGHATLYWYQQILGQGPKLLIQFQNNGVVDDSQLPKDRFSAERLKGVDSTLKIQPAKLEDSAVYLCASSLLSGSSYTFGSGTRLTVV.

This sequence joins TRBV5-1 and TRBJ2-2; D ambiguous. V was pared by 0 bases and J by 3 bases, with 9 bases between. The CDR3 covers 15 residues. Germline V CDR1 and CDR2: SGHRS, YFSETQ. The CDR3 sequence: CASSLVVTYTGELFF. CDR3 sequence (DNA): TGCGCCAGCAGCTTGGTCGTCACTTACACCGGGGAGCTGTTTTTT.

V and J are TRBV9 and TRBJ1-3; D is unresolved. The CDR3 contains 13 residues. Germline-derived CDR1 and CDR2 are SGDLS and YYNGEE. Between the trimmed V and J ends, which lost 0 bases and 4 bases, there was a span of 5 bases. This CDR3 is CASSVGEGNTIYF. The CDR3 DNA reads TGTGCCAGCAGCGTAGGGGAAGGAAACACCATATATTTT. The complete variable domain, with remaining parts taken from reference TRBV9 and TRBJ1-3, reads DSGVTQTPKHLITATGQRVTLRCSPRSGDLSVYWYQQSLDQGLQFLIQYYNGEERAKGNILERFSAQQFPDLHSELNLSSLELGDSALYFCASSVGEGNTIYFGEGSWLTVV.

DNA of the CDR3: TGTGCCAGTAGCACCAGTGGACCGCTTATCGAGGAGACCCAGTACTTC. The encoded protein is CASSTSGPLIEETQYF. The V and J genes are TRBV19 and TRBJ2-5; D call uncertain. Trimming stripped 6 bases from V and 5 bases from J, with 22 bases between. This CDR3 is built from 16 residues. The germline V gene has CDR1 LNHDA and CDR2 SQIVND (reference sequence).

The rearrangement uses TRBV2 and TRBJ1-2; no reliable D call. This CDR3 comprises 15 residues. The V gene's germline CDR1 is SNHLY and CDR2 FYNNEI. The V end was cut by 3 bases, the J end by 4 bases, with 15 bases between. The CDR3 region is CASSDKGSRPYGYTF. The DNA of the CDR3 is TGTGCCAGCAGTGATAAGGGATCGCGACCCTATGGCTACACCTTC.

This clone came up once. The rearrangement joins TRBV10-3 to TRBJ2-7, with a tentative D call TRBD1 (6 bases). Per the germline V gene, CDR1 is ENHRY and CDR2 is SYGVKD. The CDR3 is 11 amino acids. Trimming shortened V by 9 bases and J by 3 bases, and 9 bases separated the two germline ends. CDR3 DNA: TGTGCCATGGGGGCAGGCTACGAGCAGTACTTC. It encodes CAMGAGYEQYF.

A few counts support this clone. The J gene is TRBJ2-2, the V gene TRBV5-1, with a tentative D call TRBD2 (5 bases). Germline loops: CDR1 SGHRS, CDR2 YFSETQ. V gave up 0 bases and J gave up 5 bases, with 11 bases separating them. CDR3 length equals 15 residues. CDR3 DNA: TGCGCCAGCAGCTTGGGTGACTACCCGACCGGGGAGCTGTTTTTT. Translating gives CASSLGDYPTGELFF.

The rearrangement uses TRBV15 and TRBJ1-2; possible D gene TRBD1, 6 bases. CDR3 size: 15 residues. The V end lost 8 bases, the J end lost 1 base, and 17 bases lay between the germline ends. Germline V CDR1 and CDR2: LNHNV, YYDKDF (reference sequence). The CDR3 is CATGDGGGGNYGYTF. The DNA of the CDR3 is TGTGCCACCGGGGACGGAGGGGGAGGTAACTATGGCTACACCTTC.

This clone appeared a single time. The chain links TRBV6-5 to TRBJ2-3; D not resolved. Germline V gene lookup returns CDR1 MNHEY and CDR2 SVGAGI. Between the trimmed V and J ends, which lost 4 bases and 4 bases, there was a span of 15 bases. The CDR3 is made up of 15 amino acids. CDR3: CASSSGARIPDTQYF. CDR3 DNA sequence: TGTGCCAGCAGTTCCGGAGCGAGAATCCCAGATACGCAGTATTTT.

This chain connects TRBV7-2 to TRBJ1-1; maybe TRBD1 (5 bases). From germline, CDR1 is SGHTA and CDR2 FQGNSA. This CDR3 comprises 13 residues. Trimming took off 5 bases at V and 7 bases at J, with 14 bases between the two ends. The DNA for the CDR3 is TGTGCCAGCAGCCCGCGGGGCCGGGGTGAAGCTTTCTTT. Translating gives CASSPRGRGEAFF.

Here the CDR3 DNA reads TGCGCCAGCAGCTTGGTGGCCAGCTCGGAGGAGACCCAGTACTTC. Protein: CASSLVASSEETQYF. This chain connects TRBV5-1 to TRBJ2-5; D is uncertain. CDR3 length: 15 residues. In germline, CDR1 is SGHRS, CDR2 YFSETQ. The V end lost 0 bases, the J end lost 5 bases, and 14 bases lay between the germline ends.

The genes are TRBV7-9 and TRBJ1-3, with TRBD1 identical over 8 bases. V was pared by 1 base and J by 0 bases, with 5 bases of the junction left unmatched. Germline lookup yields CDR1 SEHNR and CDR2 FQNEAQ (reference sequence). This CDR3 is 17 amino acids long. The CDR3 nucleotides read TGTGCCAGCAGCTTAGGCAGGACAGGGAACTCTGGAAACACCATATATTTT. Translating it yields CASSLGRTGNSGNTIYF.

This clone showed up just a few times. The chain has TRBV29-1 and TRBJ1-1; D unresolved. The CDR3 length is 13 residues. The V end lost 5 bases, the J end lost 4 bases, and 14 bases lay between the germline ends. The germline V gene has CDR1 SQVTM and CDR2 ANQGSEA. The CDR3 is CSVRIGLGTEAFF. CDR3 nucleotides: TGCAGCGTTCGGATCGGATTGGGCACTGAAGCTTTCTTT.

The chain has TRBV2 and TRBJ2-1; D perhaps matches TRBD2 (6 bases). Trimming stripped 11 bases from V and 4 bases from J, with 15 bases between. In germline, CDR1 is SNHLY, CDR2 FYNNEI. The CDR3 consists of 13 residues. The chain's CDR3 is CADRRERYNEQFF. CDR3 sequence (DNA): TGTGCCGACAGACGGGAGCGGTACAATGAGCAGTTCTTC.

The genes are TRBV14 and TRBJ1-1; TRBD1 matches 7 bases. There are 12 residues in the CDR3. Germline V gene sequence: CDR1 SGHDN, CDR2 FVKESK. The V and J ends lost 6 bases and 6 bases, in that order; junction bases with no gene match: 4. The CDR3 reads CASSPGQAEAFF. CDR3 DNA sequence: TGTGCCAGCAGTCCCGGACAGGCTGAAGCTTTCTTT.

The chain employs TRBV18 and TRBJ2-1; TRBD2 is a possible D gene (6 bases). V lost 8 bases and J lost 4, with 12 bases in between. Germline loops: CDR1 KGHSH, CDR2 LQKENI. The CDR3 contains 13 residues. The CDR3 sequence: CASKISGYNEQFF. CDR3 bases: TGTGCCAGCAAAATTAGCGGATACAATGAGCAGTTCTTC. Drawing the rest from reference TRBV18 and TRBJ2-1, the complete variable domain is NAGVMQNPRHLVRRRGQEARLRCSPMKGHSHVYWYRQLPEEGLKFMVYLQKENIIDESGMPKERFSAEFPKEGPSILRIQQVVRGDSAAYFCASKISGYNEQFFGPGTRLTVL.

The DNA of the CDR3 is TGTGCCAGCATCGCCCGCGGGGCGGGGAGGACTGAAGCTTTCTTT. Amino acids: CASIARGAGRTEAFF. The J gene is TRBJ1-1, the V gene TRBV28; D is possibly TRBD1 (5 bases). The CDR3 is 15 residues long. Germline loops: CDR1 MDHEN, CDR2 SYDVKM. The V and J ends lost 7 bases and 5 bases respectively, with 20 bases between them.